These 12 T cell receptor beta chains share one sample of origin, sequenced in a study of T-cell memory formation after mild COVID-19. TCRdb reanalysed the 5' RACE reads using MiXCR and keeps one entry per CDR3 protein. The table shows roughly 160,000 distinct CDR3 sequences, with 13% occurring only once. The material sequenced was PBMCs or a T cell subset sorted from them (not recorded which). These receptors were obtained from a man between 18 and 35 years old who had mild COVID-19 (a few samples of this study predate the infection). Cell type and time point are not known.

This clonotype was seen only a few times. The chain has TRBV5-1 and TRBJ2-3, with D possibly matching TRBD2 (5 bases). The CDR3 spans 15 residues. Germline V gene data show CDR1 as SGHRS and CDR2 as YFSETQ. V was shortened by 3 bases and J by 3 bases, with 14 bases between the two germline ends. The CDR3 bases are TGCGCCAGCAGCTCGCGGGCATCTGTGACAGATACGCAGTATTTT. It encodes CASSSRASVTDTQYF.

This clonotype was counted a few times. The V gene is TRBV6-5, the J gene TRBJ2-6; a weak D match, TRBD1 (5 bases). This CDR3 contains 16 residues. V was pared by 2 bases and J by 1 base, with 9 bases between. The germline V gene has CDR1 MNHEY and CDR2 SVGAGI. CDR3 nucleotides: TGTGCCAGCAGTTACGAAGGGGCGTCTGGGGCCAACGTCCTGACTTTC. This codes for CASSYEGASGANVLTF.

As DNA, the CDR3 is TGTGCCAGTAGTATGACGGGACTAGAGACCCAGTACTTC. Translation: CASSMTGLETQYF. V is TRBV19 and J is TRBJ2-5; the D gene is possibly TRBD2 (6 bases). Trimming cost V 3 bases and J 4 bases, with 9 bases left between them. Germline CDR1 reads LNHDA; CDR2 reads SQIVND (reference sequence). The CDR3 is 13 amino acids.

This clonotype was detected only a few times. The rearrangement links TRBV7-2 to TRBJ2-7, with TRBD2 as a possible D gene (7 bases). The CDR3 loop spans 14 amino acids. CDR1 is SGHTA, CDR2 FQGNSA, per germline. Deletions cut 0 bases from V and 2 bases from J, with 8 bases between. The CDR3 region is CASSLAGGPYEQYF. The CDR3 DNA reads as TGTGCCAGCAGCTTAGCCGGGGGGCCCTACGAGCAGTACTTC.

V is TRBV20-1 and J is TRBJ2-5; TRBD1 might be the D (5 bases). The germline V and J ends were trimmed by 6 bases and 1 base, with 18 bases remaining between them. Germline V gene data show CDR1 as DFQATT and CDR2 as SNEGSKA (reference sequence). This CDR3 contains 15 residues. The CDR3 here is CSASPRAGRQETQYF. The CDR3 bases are TGCAGTGCCTCGCCCAGGGCCGGGCGCCAAGAGACCCAGTACTTC.

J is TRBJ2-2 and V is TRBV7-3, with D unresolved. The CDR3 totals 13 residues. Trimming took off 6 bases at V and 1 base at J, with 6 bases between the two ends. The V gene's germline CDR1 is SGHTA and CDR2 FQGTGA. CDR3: CASSQMNTGELFF. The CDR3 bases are TGTGCCAGCAGTCAGATGAACACCGGGGAGCTGTTTTTT.

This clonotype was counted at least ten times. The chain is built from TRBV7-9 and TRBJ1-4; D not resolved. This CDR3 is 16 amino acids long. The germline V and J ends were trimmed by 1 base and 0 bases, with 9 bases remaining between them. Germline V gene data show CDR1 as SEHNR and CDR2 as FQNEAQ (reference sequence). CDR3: CASSLGRRATNEKLFF. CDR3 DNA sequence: TGTGCCAGCAGCTTAGGAAGGAGGGCAACTAATGAAAAACTGTTTTTT.

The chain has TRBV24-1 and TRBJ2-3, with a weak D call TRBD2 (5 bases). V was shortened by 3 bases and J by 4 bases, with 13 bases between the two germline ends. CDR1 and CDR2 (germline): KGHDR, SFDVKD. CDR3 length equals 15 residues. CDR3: CATSDPGKGSDTQYF. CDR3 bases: TGTGCCACCAGTGATCCCGGGAAGGGTTCAGATACGCAGTATTTT.

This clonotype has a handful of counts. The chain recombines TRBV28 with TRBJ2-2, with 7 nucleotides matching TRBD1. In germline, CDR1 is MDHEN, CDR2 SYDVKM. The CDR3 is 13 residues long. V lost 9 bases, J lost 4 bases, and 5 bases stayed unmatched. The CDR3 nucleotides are TGTGCCAGTAGGGACAGCAGCACCGGGGAGCTGTTTTTT. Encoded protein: CASRDSSTGELFF.

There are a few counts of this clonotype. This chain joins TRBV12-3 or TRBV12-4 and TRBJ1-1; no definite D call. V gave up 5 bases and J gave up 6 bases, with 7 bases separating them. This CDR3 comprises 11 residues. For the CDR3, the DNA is TGTGCCAGCAGTCGAGCCCCTGAAGCTTTCTTT. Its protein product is CASSRAPEAFF.

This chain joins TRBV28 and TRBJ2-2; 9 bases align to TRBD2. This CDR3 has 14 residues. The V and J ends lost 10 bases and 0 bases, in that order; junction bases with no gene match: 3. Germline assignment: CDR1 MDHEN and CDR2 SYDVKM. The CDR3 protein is CATSGGSNTGELFF. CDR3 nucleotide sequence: TGTGCCACCAGCGGGGGGTCGAACACCGGGGAGCTGTTTTTT.

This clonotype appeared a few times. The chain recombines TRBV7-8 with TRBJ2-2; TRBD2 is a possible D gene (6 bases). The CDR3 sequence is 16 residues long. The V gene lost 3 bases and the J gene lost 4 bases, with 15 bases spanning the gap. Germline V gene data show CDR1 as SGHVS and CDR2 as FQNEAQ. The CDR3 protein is CASSFPNGGITGELFF. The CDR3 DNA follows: TGTGCCAGCAGCTTCCCCAACGGGGGTATCACCGGGGAGCTGTTTTTT.